What follows is one TCR beta chain and its context. This sample was taken from a study of a mutant IDH1 vaccine in newly diagnosed glioma. Specified time point: baseline, week 1 (first vaccination visit). The sample's treatment: pre-vaccination baseline after standard-of-care therapy. The V gene's germline CDR1 is MNHEY and CDR2 SVGAGI. This CDR3 spans 16 amino acids. V was trimmed by 2 bases and J by 10 bases, leaving 21 bases between them. Some clones are missing from TCRdb's copy, which holds only in-frame ones; the method was immunoSEQ multiplex PCR. The sample includes approximately 100,000 clones, around 90% of them seen just once.

The TCR sequence derives from a woman aged 45-65 years with glioma. J is TRBJ1-5 and V is TRBV6-5; D not certain. The sample was PBMCs, taken from a glioma patient treated with radiotherapy, temozolomide or both. This CDR3 reads CASSYEWSGEGNPQHF. As DNA, the CDR3 is TGTGCCAGCAGTTACGAATGGTCCGGCGAGGGAAATCCCCAGCATTTT.